This TCR beta chain was captured by sequencing in a study of shared clonotypes between healthy human individuals. Clones were sequenced by immunoSEQ multiplex PCR, and TCRdb holds only the in-frame ones, with some missing. This sample has some 1 million clones; more than 60% occur once, and the top ten carry about 1.5%. Trimming shortened V by 4 bases and J by 1 base, and 13 bases separated the two germline ends. Germline values: CDR1 MGHRA, CDR2 YSYEKL. The CDR3 is made up of 15 amino acids. Naive CD45RA+ and memory CD45RA-negative subsets were split from CD4+ cells. This clonotype originated in a man younger than 30 in good health. This sequence joins TRBV4-1 and TRBJ1-1; the D gene is possibly TRBD1 (5 bases). Material for sequencing was memory CD4+ T cells sorted from blood. Subset: CD45RA-negative fraction. CDR3 protein: CASSLGGTGNTEAFF. As DNA, the CDR3 is TGCGCCAGCAGCCTCGGGGGGACTGGGAACACTGAAGCTTTCTTT.